This entry is about one T cell receptor beta chain. Its antigen is currently not known. No base quality information exists; no much larger clone differs at one position. Using the deep immunoSEQ assay, multiplex PCR amplified TCR CDR3 regions from genomic DNA. Extracted genomic DNA from each cell subset was spread evenly across all wells of several immunoSEQ 96-well plates, with each plate serving as a replicate. For sorted subsets, each replicate PCR was loaded with about 200 ng genomic DNA, equivalent to some 27,000 T cell genomes. Purified libraries were quantified with a Qubit 3.0 fluorometer, sized on a Bioanalyzer 2100, and re-quantified with the KAPA Library Quantification kit. Each immunoSEQ 96-well plate was sequenced on its own single-read 150-cycle Illumina NextSeq 550 flow cell. The study's own analysis went as follows. Because only junctional sequences without quality scores were contained in the immunoSEQ output, filtering matching that applied to full-length reads could not be performed. To assign V/J genes and CDR3, sequences were annotated using PyIR, a Python wrapper for IgBLAST v1.9, with IMGT germline references. Reads were filtered out if the reads had weak V/J assignments (E-value above 1e-6), no CDR3, stop codons, out-of-frame junctions, or ambiguous translated residues. A V3J clonotype was defined by an identical inferred V gene, J gene, and CDR3 amino acid sequence. Percentage overlap between repertoires was calculated by dividing the number of shared unique clonotypes by the size of the smaller repertoire. RTK rarefaction, the Chao1 estimator, and Recon v2.1 estimates of unobserved clonotypes were used to assess repertoire richness. OLGA was used to compute generation probabilities for all TCRbeta clonotypes that the gDNA method yielded from four donors. Imported from immuneACCESS, the table was reduced by TCRdb to in-frame sequences with V and J called. These copies leave out some clones; in studies compared against another copy, an unresolved V gene accounts for under half, and the cause of the remainder is not known. D and trimming come from the DNA, and the V and J calls and clone size come from that table. The sample contains about 1,900,000 clones, around 96% of them found a single time. Approximately 1.2% of the sample belongs to the ten largest clones.

This sample is drawn from a study of shared clonotypes between healthy human individuals (dated by TCRdb to 2018 to 2020). Background for the entire study: The cohort comprised a couple of women and a few men aged 18 to 49 years. For each donor, CD4 naive and CD4 memory were each given three plates, CD8 naive was given two plates, and CD8 memory was given one plate. To estimate repertoire size and how much clonotypes are shared between individuals, the study performed deep sequencing of blood TCR repertoires from a handful of healthy adults. To increase sequencing depth and limit assay-specific biases, TCR repertoire library preparation and sequencing were carried out by different laboratories using diverse techniques. Per donor, leukapheresis produced somewhere between about 0.9 and 9.5 billion PBMCs. Broad study findings and their caveats: Sampling was restricted to blood, and TCR repertoires in tissues likely differ from the TCR repertoires found in blood. Naive subsets generally had larger estimated clonotype richness than memory subsets. Across a few donors, around 5.4% of naive CD4, roughly 3.8% of naive CD8, roughly 2.3% of memory CD4, and 0.4% of memory CD8 clonotypes were shared. Clonotypes shared by all four sorted-subset donors showed higher generation probabilities than non-shared clonotypes. Pairwise subsampling indicated that sequencing depth was expected to affect the degree of clonotype sharing among donors. Rarefaction of sorted-subset datasets indicated incomplete sequencing despite the large sequencing depth. The genetic and exposure-history diversity represented was limited by the small number of donors.

CD8 naive samples consisted of CD45RO-negative cells that were positively selected for CCR7, yielding a CD45RA+CCR7+ population without TemRA cells. The donors were healthy, HIV-negative adults with no recently reported acute infections or vaccinations. Only Caucasian adults living in Nashville, Tennessee, USA were represented among the donors. Blood was obtained by leukapheresis, after which PBMCs were separated by Ficoll-Histopaque density gradient centrifugation and cryopreserved in liquid nitrogen vapor phase. Purity and quantity of every magnetically sorted T cell population were checked by analytical flow cytometry. Genomic DNA was isolated from every sorted fraction and measured by UV absorbance on a Nanodrop 2000c. The CDR3 has 13 amino acids, counting the end cysteine and phenylalanine. Only the CDR3 DNA is retained, 39 bases long and in frame from the first base. V is clipped by 7 bases and J by 0 bases, and the sequence between their germline boundaries is 7 bases long. From a lookup of the germline V gene (reference sequence), CDR1 and CDR2 are SEHNR and FQNEAQ.

The specimen was naive CD8+ T cells sorted from blood. According to the study, the label for this sample's cell subset or site signals: CD45RA+CCR7+. This sequence uses TRBV7-9 and TRBJ1-5; confidence is insufficient to name the D gene. The TCR sequence derives from a man between 18 and 29 years old in good health. The CDR3 corresponds to CASTWSSNQPQHF. The nucleotides are TGTGCCAGCACCTGGAGTAGCAATCAGCCCCAGCATTTT.